What follows are 32 T cell receptor beta chains derived from one specimen sequenced in a study of shared clonotypes between healthy human individuals. The repertoire was sequenced with immunoSEQ multiplex PCR; TCRdb's copy has only in-frame clones and lacks some. The table lists hundreds of thousands of clones, 95% to 98% of them singletons. Sequenced sample: naive CD4+ T cells sorted from blood. Documented subset: CD45RA+ positively selected. All receptors come from a woman aged 25-40 years in good health.

CDR3 loop: CASSPPSLAGGSNEQFF. For the CDR3, the DNA is TGTGCCAGCTCACCACCATCCCTAGCGGGAGGGTCCAATGAGCAGTTCTTC. V gene TRBV18 combines with J gene TRBJ2-1; TRBD2 agrees at 12 bases. The germline V gene has CDR1 KGHSH and CDR2 LQKENI. CDR3 size: 17 residues. The ends lost 0 bases at V and 6 bases at J; junction bases unmatched: 6.

The chain has TRBV21-1 and TRBJ1-2; whether TRBD1, the table's D call, matches the DNA was not checked. TRBV21-1 is an annotated pseudogene. The CDR3 consists of 15 residues. This chain's CDR3 is CASSKVYRGQNGYTF. Here the CDR3 DNA reads TGTGCCAGCAGCAAAGTATACAGGGGGCAGAATGGCTACACCTTC.

V is TRBV29-1 and J is TRBJ2-7; TRBD1 matches at 9 bases. The CDR3 has 15 amino acids. Germline V gene lookup returns CDR1 SQVTM and CDR2 ANQGSEA. Losses at the gene ends were 0 bases for V and 2 bases for J; bases not matched to a gene: 5. In DNA, the CDR3 is TGCAGCGTTGAAGATTCGGGGACAGGGACCTACGAGCAGTACTTC. Translation gives CSVEDSGTGTYEQYF.

This clone was seen more than once but under ten times. The chain links TRBV6-6 to TRBJ1-1; TRBD1 aligns across 11 bases. The V gene end was trimmed by 5 bases and the J gene end by 4 bases; junction bases not matched to a gene: 6. This CDR3 spans 15 amino acids. CDR1 and CDR2 (germline): MNHNY, SVGAGI (reference sequence). The CDR3 DNA follows: TGTGCCAGCAGTAGCCCTGGGACAGGGGGCACTGAAGCTTTCTTT. Its protein product is CASSSPGTGGTEAFF.

The V and J genes are TRBV6-5 and TRBJ1-3; D not certain. The V end lost 4 bases, the J end lost 4 bases, and 8 bases lay between the germline ends. Germline V gene lookup returns CDR1 MNHEY and CDR2 SVGAGI. This CDR3 spans 13 amino acids. This CDR3 is CASSSVRGNTIYF. CDR3 nucleotides: TGTGCCAGCAGTTCGGTGCGCGGAAACACCATATATTTT.

This clone was recorded only once. The chain employs TRBV5-1 and TRBJ2-2; D unclear. The V end lost 7 bases, the J end lost 6 bases, and 16 bases lay between the germline ends. The CDR3 has 14 amino acids. From germline, CDR1 is SGHRS and CDR2 YFSETQ. CDR3 loop: CASLRLPGSGELFF. As DNA, the CDR3 is TGCGCCAGCCTAAGACTTCCGGGCTCCGGGGAGCTGTTTTTT.

This clone showed up just a few times. CDR3 sequence (DNA): TGTGCCAGCAGCTTCGCTAGCGGGAGGGCCGGAGAGCAGTACTTC. It specifies CASSFASGRAGEQYF. The chain joins TRBV11-2 to TRBJ2-7, with TRBD2 matching over 12 bases. CDR3 length: 15 amino acids. Per germline, CDR1 SGHAT and CDR2 FQNNGV. V was clipped by 3 bases and J by 7 bases; unmatched bases: 7.

A remark on this clone: Other DNA sequences of this sample code for an identical CDR3. The V and J genes are TRBV5-1 and TRBJ1-1; a possible D gene is TRBD1 (5 bases). CDR1 and CDR2 from the germline V gene are SGHRS and YFSETQ. Trimming stripped 0 bases from V and 1 base from J, with 7 bases between. There are 14 residues in the CDR3. Here the CDR3 DNA reads TGCGCCAGCAGCTTGGCAGGGTCGAACACTGAAGCTTTCTTT. The encoded protein is CASSLAGSNTEAFF.

This chain connects TRBV11-2 to TRBJ2-4; no clear D. Trimming stripped 7 bases from V and 9 bases from J, with 10 bases between. The germline V gene encodes CDR1 SGHAT and CDR2 FQNNGV. This CDR3 has 11 residues. Written as DNA, the CDR3 is TGTGCCAGCACCGAGTCGGGCATTCAGTACTTC. Translating gives CASTESGIQYF.

The rearrangement joins TRBV28 to TRBJ2-5; 7 bases match TRBD2. The closer fit of TRBJ2-7 to the DNA end suggests the J call may be wrong. Germline V gene data show CDR1 as MDHEN and CDR2 as SYDVKM. The CDR3 sequence is 13 residues long. The CDR3 spells CASSLAGEDEQYF. As DNA, the CDR3 is TGTGCCAGCAGTTTAGCGGGAGAAGACGAGCAGTACTTC.

V usage is TRBV10-1 and J usage is TRBJ1-1; 11 nucleotides line up with TRBD1. The germline gives CDR1 WNHNN, CDR2 SYGVQD (reference sequence). The V segment lost 0 bases and the J segment 4 bases; nucleotides outside the gene matches: 4. The CDR3 runs 16 residues. CDR3 DNA: TGCGCCAGCAGTGAGTCTTCCGGGACAGGGGGCACTGAAGCTTTCTTT. The encoded protein is CASSESSGTGGTEAFF.

The chain carries TRBV19 and TRBJ2-1, with a possible D match to TRBD2 (6 bases). Germline V gene data show CDR1 as LNHDA and CDR2 as SQIVND (reference sequence). The CDR3 spans 13 residues. Between the trimmed V and J ends, which lost 3 bases and 9 bases, there was a span of 12 bases. CDR3 residues: CASSMELATEQFF. The CDR3, as DNA: TGTGCCAGTAGTATGGAGCTAGCGACTGAGCAGTTCTTC.

The sample holds one count of this clone. The V gene is TRBV5-1, the J gene TRBJ1-1; no clear D gene. Trimming stripped 0 bases from V and 0 bases from J, with 9 bases between. The CDR3 has 15 residues. Per germline, CDR1 SGHRS and CDR2 YFSETQ. As DNA, the CDR3 is TGCGCCAGCAGCTTGGCGGGCAGCATGAACACTGAAGCTTTCTTT. Protein product: CASSLAGSMNTEAFF.

The V call is TRBV5-1, the J call TRBJ2-5; TRBD2 aligns across 13 bases. Trimming cost V 4 bases and J 1 base; bases outside gene matches: 4. Germline CDR1 SGHRS, CDR2 YFSETQ. The length of the CDR3 is 16 residues. In nucleotides, the CDR3 is TGCGCCAGCAGCGTAACTAGCGGGAGGGCCCAAGAGACCCAGTACTTC. The encoded protein is CASSVTSGRAQETQYF.

The chain carries TRBV28 and TRBJ2-3; 10 bases match TRBD2. The germline CDR1 and CDR2 sequences are MDHEN and SYDVKM. The V and J ends lost 3 bases and 6 bases, in that order; junction bases with no gene match: 9. CDR3 length: 16 residues. In DNA form, the CDR3 reads TGTGCCAGCAGTTTCGGTCTAGCGGGAGACGTGGATACGCAGTATTTT. This translates into CASSFGLAGDVDTQYF.

The chain employs TRBV6-5 and TRBJ1-3, with D perhaps matching TRBD1 (6 bases). This CDR3 region has 15 residues. V was pared by 6 bases and J by 2 bases, with 14 bases between. Looked up from germline, CDR1 is MNHEY and CDR2 is SVGAGI. The CDR3 nucleotides read TGTGCCAGCAGACCAACTACAGGGACTGGAAACACCATATATTTT. It specifies CASRPTTGTGNTIYF.

The chain couples TRBV27 to TRBJ2-7; the match to TRBD1 covers 7 bases. The CDR3 is 15 amino acids. Trimming took 4 bases from V and 1 from J; bases not matched to a gene: 7. Germline V CDR1 and CDR2: MNHEY, SMNVEV (reference sequence). DNA for the CDR3: TGTGCCAGCAGTTACCGGACAGGCGGATCCTACGAGCAGTACTTC. Translated, it gives CASSYRTGGSYEQYF.

The chain couples TRBV30 to TRBJ2-7; D is perhaps TRBD1 or TRBD2 (5 bases each). Germline V gene sequence: CDR1 GTSNPN, CDR2 SVGIG (reference sequence). V lost 4 bases and J lost 0, with 10 bases in between. The CDR3 loop spans 13 amino acids. The CDR3 sequence is CAWNQGVSYEQYF. In DNA, the CDR3 is TGTGCCTGGAACCAGGGAGTCTCCTACGAGCAGTACTTC.

The chain employs TRBV28 and TRBJ2-7; D is unclear. The germline V gene encodes CDR1 MDHEN and CDR2 SYDVKM. V gave up 8 bases and J gave up 1 base, with 9 bases separating them. The CDR3 covers 12 residues. Here the CDR3 DNA reads TGTGCCAGCGAATCGGTTTCCTACGAGCAGTACTTC. Translating gives CASESVSYEQYF.

V is TRBV4-1 and J is TRBJ2-2; 14 bases map to TRBD2. Per the germline V gene, CDR1 is MGHRA and CDR2 is YSYEKL. The CDR3 covers 17 residues. V was pared by 2 bases and J by 5 bases, with 4 bases of the junction left unmatched. This CDR3 is CASSQRTSGRLTGELFF. In DNA, the CDR3 is TGCGCCAGCAGCCAAAGGACTAGCGGGAGGTTGACCGGGGAGCTGTTTTTT.

The CDR3 reads CASSLAGGVYEQFF. The CDR3 nucleotides read TGTGCCAGCAGCTTGGCGGGAGGGGTGTATGAGCAGTTCTTC. The chain joins TRBV7-3 to TRBJ2-1; the match to TRBD2 covers 9 bases. CDR3 size: 14 residues. The J segment lost 8 bases and the V segment lost 3 bases, leaving 5 bases of the junction unmatched. Germline V lookup: CDR1 SGHTA, CDR2 FQGTGA.

CDR3 in amino acids: CASRLAGAGTDTQYF. CDR3 bases: TGTGCCAGCAGGCTAGCGGGAGCGGGCACAGATACGCAGTATTTT. The rearrangement uses TRBV28 and TRBJ2-3; 10 nucleotides match TRBD2. The CDR3 runs 15 residues. The V gene end was trimmed by 6 bases and the J gene end by 1 base; junction bases not matched to a gene: 4. Germline CDR1 reads MDHEN; CDR2 reads SYDVKM.

The rearrangement uses TRBV19 and TRBJ1-5; D ambiguous. CDR1 and CDR2 (germline): LNHDA, SQIVND (reference sequence). Trimming cost V 4 bases and J 6 bases, with 16 bases left between them. The CDR3 runs to 15 residues. Here the CDR3 DNA reads TGTGCCAGTAGTACGGTTTGGGGAGACGCTCAGCCCCAGCATTTT. Its translation: CASSTVWGDAQPQHF.

V usage is TRBV11-3 and J usage is TRBJ2-1; unclear D gene. The CDR3 covers 13 residues. Deletions cut 1 base from V and 9 bases from J, with 10 bases between. Germline CDR1 and CDR2: SGHNT and YENEEA. The CDR3, as DNA: TGTGCCAGCAGCTTAGGGATAGGTCGTGAGCAGTTCTTC. Protein product: CASSLGIGREQFF.

This rearrangement joins TRBV28 to TRBJ1-6, with D possibly TRBD1 on 6 matching bases. CDR3 length: 14 amino acids. Germline CDR1 and CDR2: MDHEN and SYDVKM. Trimming left V 6 bases short and J 5 bases short, with 11 bases between. CDR3 bases: TGTGCCAGCAGCCCCGGACAGAATAATTCACCCCTCCACTTT. It is translated as CASSPGQNNSPLHF. Supplemented by reference TRBV28 and TRBJ1-6, the full variable domain reads DVKVTQSSRYLVKRTGEKVFLECVQDMDHENMFWYRQDPGLGLRLIYFSYDVKMKEKGDIPEGYSVSREKKERFSLILESASTNQTSMYLCASSPGQNNSPLHFGNGTRLTVT.

This clone was seen a single time. This chain links TRBV29-1 with TRBJ2-7; D is perhaps TRBD1 or TRBD2 (5 bases each). The CDR3 is 14 residues long. V shed 6 bases and J shed 0 bases, with 15 bases lying between them. The germline V gene has CDR1 SQVTM and CDR2 ANQGSEA. CDR3 sequence reads: CSVTGRQSSYEQYF. CDR3 nucleotide sequence: TGCAGCGTCACGGGACGCCAGAGCTCCTACGAGCAGTACTTC.

CDR3 sequence (DNA): TGTGCCAGCAACAGGGCTGGAGAGACCCAGTACTTC. This gives the protein CASNRAGETQYF. The chain couples TRBV6-6 to TRBJ2-5, with D possibly matching TRBD1 (6 bases). The V end was cut by 7 bases, the J end by 4 bases, with 10 bases between. The CDR3 is 12 amino acids. Germline V gives CDR1 MNHNY, CDR2 SVGAGI (reference sequence).

The J gene is TRBJ1-1, the V gene TRBV10-3; TRBD1 is a possible D gene (6 bases). The V end was cut by 1 base, the J end by 8 bases, with 17 bases between. The germline gives CDR1 ENHRY, CDR2 SYGVKD. The CDR3 length is 15 residues. Written as DNA, the CDR3 is TGTGCCATCAGTGAGTGGGGCATGGGAGACAGGGAAGCTTTCTTT. Translated: CAISEWGMGDREAFF.

V usage is TRBV11-2 and J usage is TRBJ2-1, with 7 bases matching TRBD1. The germline V gene encodes CDR1 SGHAT and CDR2 FQNNGV. Losses at the gene ends were 5 bases for V and 3 bases for J; bases not matched to a gene: 13. The CDR3 has 17 amino acids. The DNA for the CDR3 is TGTGCCAGCAGCCCGCGTACCGGGACAGATAACTACAATGAGCAGTTCTTC. Translating it yields CASSPRTGTDNYNEQFF.

CDR3 in amino acids: CAISVQGSNTGELFF. The DNA for the CDR3 is TGTGCCATCAGTGTCCAGGGATCGAACACCGGGGAGCTGTTTTTT. This chain links TRBV10-3 with TRBJ2-2; D is possibly TRBD1 (5 bases). This CDR3 contains 15 residues. With 4 bases removed from V and 0 bases from J, the gap between germline ends came to 9 bases. From germline, CDR1 is ENHRY and CDR2 SYGVKD.

The gene calls are TRBV6-1 and TRBJ2-7, with unresolved D. The CDR3 is made up of 11 amino acids. Trimming took off 6 bases at V and 5 bases at J, with 8 bases between the two ends. CDR1 and CDR2 from the germline V gene are MNHNS and SASEGT. The CDR3 DNA reads as TGTGCCAGCAGGATGGGGAACGAGCAGTACTTC. Translating gives CASRMGNEQYF.

The chain's CDR3 is CASSLNRDRAYEQYF. CDR3 DNA: TGTGCCAGCAGCTTAAACCGGGACCGCGCCTACGAGCAGTACTTC. V usage is TRBV7-2 and J usage is TRBJ2-7; D tentatively reads TRBD1 or TRBD2 (5 bases each). Germline-derived CDR1 and CDR2 are SGHTA and FQGNSA. CDR3 length: 15 amino acids. V lost 2 bases, J lost 2 bases, and 13 bases lay in between.